The 6 T cell receptor beta chains in this list originate from one sample, sequenced in a study of blood T cell repertoires in COVID-19. TCRdb keeps only in-frame clones here, not all; method: immunoSEQ multiplex PCR. The table lists about 220,000 clones, 86% of them singletons, with 2% to 2.5% in the top ten. Sequenced material: peripheral blood. The receptors were gathered from a man aged 25 to 40 who had recovered from COVID-19.

The chain combines TRBV11-2 with TRBJ1-6, with D hard to call. This CDR3 is built from 17 residues. V was clipped by 5 bases and J by 6 bases, with 20 bases between them. CDR1 SGHAT and CDR2 FQNNGV come from the germline V gene. This chain's CDR3 is CASSEVVGSLRNSPLHF. In DNA, the CDR3 is TGTGCCAGCAGCGAAGTGGTGGGCTCCCTCCGTAATTCACCCCTCCACTTT.

The chain links TRBV19 to TRBJ1-5, with D hard to call. The germline CDR1 and CDR2 sequences are LNHDA and SQIVND (reference sequence). V was shortened by 3 bases and J by 0 bases, with 12 bases between the two germline ends. This CDR3 region has 16 residues. The CDR3 DNA reads as TGTGCCAGTAGTATCGGAGGCCCGTATAGCAATCAGCCCCAGCATTTT. Protein sequence: CASSIGGPYSNQPQHF.

This clone was counted a single time. The rearrangement joins TRBV25-1 to TRBJ1-1, with a weak D call TRBD1 (5 bases). Germline loops: CDR1 MGHDK, CDR2 SYGVNS. The V gene lost 4 bases and the J gene lost 6 bases, with 9 bases spanning the gap. CDR3 length: 12 amino acids. The CDR3 protein is CASSAGRSEAFF. CDR3 DNA sequence: TGTGCCAGCAGTGCAGGGCGGTCTGAAGCTTTCTTT.

The V gene is TRBV7-6, the J gene TRBJ2-7; 12 bases match TRBD1. Germline loops: CDR1 SGHVS, CDR2 FNYEAQ. Trimming removed 4 bases from V and 7 bases from J; junction bases left unmatched: 11. This CDR3 is 16 amino acids long. The CDR3 sequence: CASSSVGQGARWEQYF. The CDR3 coding sequence is TGTGCCAGCAGCTCAGTGGGACAGGGGGCGCGGTGGGAGCAGTACTTC.

The rearrangement joins TRBV12-5 to TRBJ1-1, with D possibly being TRBD1 (6 bases). V dropped 5 bases and J dropped 4 bases, with 17 bases sitting between them. The CDR3 length is 15 residues. CDR1 and CDR2 (germline): LGHNT, FRNRAP. CDR3 region: CASGLPTTGFTEAFF. CDR3 nucleotides: TGTGCTAGTGGTCTCCCTACGACAGGCTTCACTGAAGCTTTCTTT. The full variable domain, with the rest looked up from reference TRBV12-5 and TRBJ1-1, is DARVTQTPRHKVTEMGQEVTMRCQPILGHNTVFWYRQTMMQGLELLAYFRNRAPLDDSGMPKDRFSAEMPDATLATLKIQPSEPRDSAVYFCASGLPTTGFTEAFFGQGTRLTVV.

The rearrangement uses TRBV27 and TRBJ1-1; D ambiguous. This CDR3 spans 14 amino acids. Germline V lookup: CDR1 MNHEY, CDR2 SMNVEV (reference sequence). Trimming shortened V by 1 base and J by 0 bases, and 6 bases separated the two germline ends. The CDR3 DNA reads as TGTGCCAGCAGTTTATGGCCGATGAACACTGAAGCTTTCTTT. Protein sequence: CASSLWPMNTEAFF.